One T cell receptor delta chain is described in this entry. This clone showed up just a few times. The target of this receptor is not known. No base quality information exists; no much larger clone differs at one position. RNA extraction was performed with the RNeasy mini kit, and reverse transcription was done with Superscript III. CDR3 amplicons were produced by multiplex PCR using pooled V-gene forward primers and a constant-region reverse primer with Illumina adaptor overhangs. Amplicons were gel-purified, then indexed with Nextera index primers over about 8 extra PCR cycles and purified with AMPure XP beads. The libraries were sequenced on an Illumina MiSeq using paired-end 250 bp reads, dual indexing and an approximately 19% PhiX spike-in. In the original analysis: FastQC was used to quality check the reads, while ea-utils fastq-join merged the TRG read pairs. Annotation of sequences was performed with IMGT/HighV-QUEST, only productive sequences with unambiguous V-gene assignment were retained, and clonotypes were defined by identical CDR3 sequence. VDJtools 1.1.1, tcR 2.2.3, Treemap and vegan Shannon diversity in R 3.4.4 were used for downstream analysis. TCRdb called clones afresh from the public reads with CATT; identical DNA rows were later merged. TCRdb's processing, not the authors', yielded these V and J calls. This sample is represented by tens of thousands of delta-chain clones; around 15% of them were singletons. The ten largest clones capture about 0.4% of the sample.

Thymic samples were depleted of alphabeta T cells, then CD3+ TCRVdelta1+ TCRVdelta2- thymocytes were FACS-sorted. Sorted Vdelta1+ thymocyte purity ranged from roughly 96% to 99.6%. The thymic specimens were obtained from seven or eight paediatric patients who were undergoing corrective cardiac surgery and ranged in age from roughly 5 days to 15 months. After the thymic tissue was dispersed, mononuclear cells were isolated using a Histopaque-1077 density gradient. The staining antibodies were anti-TCRVdelta1 clone TS8.2, anti-TCRVdelta2 clone B6, anti-CD3 clone HIT3a and anti-TCRalphabeta clone IP26. The record originates from a study of Vδ1+ human thymocytes (dated by TCRdb to the late 2010s). General notes on the study: The study characterised mRNA-level TRG and TRD CDR3 repertoires of highly purified Vdelta1+ thymocytes from young children as a data resource. Validation of the multiplex-based CDR3 amplicon strategy against 5'RACE-based CDR3 amplicon generation methods had been performed previously. The paper's findings and limits, for the study overall: Because no clustering by age or sex was observed, donors were not stratified by these variables in the analyses. Numerous TRG clonotypes were shared among donors (up to 6.9x10^3), while TRD repertoires were essentially private (a maximum of about 100 shared). Even though sort purity was high, around a fifth of thymic TRD sequences were Vdelta2 (and few were Vdelta3), which was not the case for the peripheral blood Vdelta1+ controls. Unlike the oligoclonal repertoires in peripheral blood, the thymic TRG and TRD repertoires appeared highly polyclonal, with Gaussian CDR3 length distributions. The authors advised highly purified populations and single-cell validation, since unexpected Vdelta2 sequences could cause misinterpretation of bulk repertoire data.

V and J are trimmed by 3 bases and 0 bases, and the gene matches miss 14 bases of the junction. From a lookup of the germline V gene, CDR1 and CDR2 are TSWWSYY and QGS. From its cysteine to its phenylalanine, the CDR3 spans 19 amino acids. Only the CDR3 DNA is retained, 57 bases long and in frame from the first base. The V gene is TRDV1 and the J gene is TRDJ1, and TRDD3 matches 9 of the central bases. The sequencing input was Vdelta1+ gamma-delta thymocytes from the thymus. The cell subset or site label corresponds to: FACS-sorted CD3+ TCRalphabeta- TCRVdelta1+ TCRVdelta2- thymocytes. This clonotype originated in a girl in the first two years of life who had congenital heart surgery. The CDR3 sequence is CALGDWGMPLSAYTDKLIF. At the DNA level, the sequence is TGTGCTCTTGGGGACTGGGGGATGCCCCTTTCTGCGTACACCGATAAACTCATCTTT.